What follows is one TCR beta chain and its context. Its cognate antigen has yet to be identified. No clone much larger than this one lies a single base away; base qualities are absent. The CDR1 and CDR2 encoded by the germline V gene are MGHRA and YSYEKL. V is reduced by 5 bases and J by 0 bases, leaving a spacing of 14 bases between them. From its cysteine to its phenylalanine, the CDR3 spans 15 amino acids. CDR3 DNA is the only sequence kept; it has 45 bases, read in frame from the first base. CD8 naive samples consisted of CD45RO-negative cells that were positively selected for CCR7, yielding a CD45RA+CCR7+ population without TemRA cells. Donors were healthy HIV-negative adults with no recently reported acute infections or vaccinations. Every donor was a Caucasian adult living in Nashville, Tennessee, USA. Blood was obtained by leukapheresis, after which PBMCs were separated by Ficoll-Histopaque density gradient centrifugation and cryopreserved in liquid nitrogen vapor phase. Purity and quantity of every magnetically sorted T cell population were checked by analytical flow cytometry. Genomic DNA was isolated from each sorted fraction and quantified by UV absorbance on a Nanodrop 2000c.

Using the deep immunoSEQ assay, TCR CDR3 regions were amplified from genomic DNA by multiplex PCR. For each cell subset, the extracted genomic DNA was distributed evenly across all wells of several immunoSEQ 96-well plates, and each plate served as one replicate. For sorted subsets, about 200 ng genomic DNA, equal to about 30,000 T cell genomes, was loaded into each replicate PCR. The purified libraries were quantified using a Qubit 3.0 fluorometer, sized with a Bioanalyzer 2100, and then quantified again using the KAPA Library Quantification kit. A separate single-read 150-cycle Illumina NextSeq 550 flow cell was used to sequence each immunoSEQ 96-well plate. The original pipeline was this. The immunoSEQ output contained only junctional sequences without quality scores, so filtering could not match that applied to full-length reads. Sequences were annotated with PyIR, a Python wrapper for IgBLAST v1.9, and V/J genes and CDR3 were assigned using IMGT germline references. Reads were removed for weak V/J assignments (E-value above 1e-6), missing CDR3, stop codons, out-of-frame junctions, or ambiguous translated residues. V3J clonotypes were defined as sequences sharing an identical inferred V gene, J gene, and CDR3 amino acid sequence. To compute the percentage overlap between repertoires, the number of shared unique clonotypes was divided by the size of the smaller repertoire. Three approaches were used to assess repertoire richness: RTK rarefaction, the Chao1 estimator, and Recon v2.1 estimates of unobserved clonotypes. OLGA was used to compute generation probabilities for all TCRbeta clonotypes that the gDNA method yielded from a few donors. As stored in TCRdb, this immuneACCESS dataset retains in-frame rearrangements with V and J assigned. A fraction of the clones does not appear; measured against another copy, unresolved V genes explain less than half of the discrepancy, and the remainder lacks a known reason. V and J calls and clone size are as listed in that table; D and trimming were resolved from the DNA. The sample table contains 1.5 million to 2.5 million clones; only one count was recorded for about 95% of them. The ten largest clones represent roughly 1.2% of the sample.

The data are from a study of shared clonotypes between healthy human individuals (dated by TCRdb to 2020 to 2021). Regarding the complete study: A couple of women and a few men aged 18 to 49 years were included in the cohort. For each donor, three plates each were used for CD4 naive and CD4 memory, two plates were used for CD8 naive, and one plate was used for CD8 memory. To estimate repertoire size and how much clonotypes are shared between individuals, the study performed deep sequencing of blood TCR repertoires from a handful of healthy adults. To increase sequencing depth and limit assay-specific biases, different laboratories used diverse techniques to prepare libraries and sequence TCR repertoires. Per donor, leukapheresis produced somewhere between about 0.8 and 9.5 billion PBMCs.

The full study reports these points: Sampling was limited to blood, and TCR repertoires in tissue likely differ from TCR repertoires in blood. When several donors were compared, the shared fraction of clonotypes was around 5.1% for naive CD4, approximately 3.3% for naive CD8, 2.3% for memory CD4, and 0.35% to 0.4% for memory CD8. The genetic and exposure-history diversity represented was limited by the small number of donors. Even with the large sequencing depth, rarefaction of the sorted-subset datasets indicated that sequencing was incomplete. Estimated clonotype richness was generally larger for naive than for memory subsets. Compared with non-shared clonotypes, clonotypes shared by all four sorted-subset donors had higher generation probabilities. Pairwise subsampling led to the expectation that sequencing depth would affect the degree of clonotype sharing among donors.

The receptor chain draws on TRBV4-1 and TRBJ2-7; TRBD1 is a weak D gene call, 6 bases matching. Material for sequencing was naive CD8+ T cells sorted from blood. The cell subset or site label corresponds to: CD45RA+CCR7+. The sequence was obtained from a man aged 18 to 30 in good health. In nucleotide form, the sequence is TGCGCCAGCAGCATACGGACAGTTAGCTCCTACGAGCAGTACTTC. The translation is CASSIRTVSSYEQYF.